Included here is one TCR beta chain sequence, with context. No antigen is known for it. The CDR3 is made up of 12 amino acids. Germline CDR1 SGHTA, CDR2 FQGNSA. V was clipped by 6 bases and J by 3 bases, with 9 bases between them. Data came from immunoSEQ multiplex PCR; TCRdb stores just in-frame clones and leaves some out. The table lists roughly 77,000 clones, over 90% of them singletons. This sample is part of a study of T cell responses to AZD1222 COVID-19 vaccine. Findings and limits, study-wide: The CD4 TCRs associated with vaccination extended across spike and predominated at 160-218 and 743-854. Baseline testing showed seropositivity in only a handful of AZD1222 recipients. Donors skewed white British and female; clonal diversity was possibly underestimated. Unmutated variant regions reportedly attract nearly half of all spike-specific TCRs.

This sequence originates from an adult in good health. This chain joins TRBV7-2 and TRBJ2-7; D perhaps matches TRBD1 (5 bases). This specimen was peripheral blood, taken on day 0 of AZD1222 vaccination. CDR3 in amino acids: CASRRDSYEQYF. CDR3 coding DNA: TGTGCCAGCAGACGAGACAGCTACGAGCAGTACTTC.